This T cell receptor (beta chain) appears in the sequencing data of a study of T cells in Graves' hyperthyroidism and ophthalmopathy. RNA transcripts served as the template for amplifying TCR beta CDR3 regions. TCR CDR3 regions were first amplified by RT-PCR with HTBI primers. TCRdb reprocessed the multiplex PCR reads via MiXCR and lists one record per CDR3 protein. The table records a few hundred thousand distinct CDR3 sequences, 18% of them present only once. This clonotype has at least ten counts. The sequenced sample consisted of blood. This TCR came from a woman in her thirties or forties with Graves' ophthalmopathy.

The CDR3 region is CASSYSRGTSQHF. CDR3 nucleotides: TGTGCCAGCAGTTACTCGCGGGGTACCTCCCAGCATTTT. The chain has TRBV6-2 or TRBV6-3 and TRBJ1-5; D is uncertain. This CDR3 region has 13 residues. V lost 0 bases and J lost 11, with 11 bases in between. Germline values: CDR1 MNHEY, CDR2 SVGEGT.